These 26 T cell receptor beta chains were all obtained from the same sample, sequenced in a study of control samples from healthy donors and cancer patients. Repertoires were generated with immunoSEQ multiplex PCR, while TCRdb's copy carries only in-frame clones and drops some. In the table there are fewer than 40,000 clones, 93% of which are singletons. Sequencing input: PBMCs. The source of these receptors is a man aged 40-49 years with colorectal cancer.

This chain connects TRBV18 to TRBJ1-4; no definite D call. Trimming stripped 3 bases from V and 0 bases from J, with 11 bases between. Germline-derived CDR1 and CDR2 are KGHSH and LQKENI. This CDR3 spans 16 amino acids. CDR3 coding DNA: TGTGCCAGCTCACCTCAAAGATCTGCAACTAATGAAAAACTGTTTTTT. The encoded protein is CASSPQRSATNEKLFF.

This chain uses TRBV3-1 (or the pseudogene TRBV3-2) with TRBJ2-7; D is uncertain. CDR3 length: 12 amino acids. CDR1 is LGHDT, CDR2 YNNKEL, per germline (reference sequence). Trimming took off 2 bases at V and 0 bases at J, with 2 bases between the two ends. The CDR3, as DNA: TGTGCCAGCAGCCAATCCTCCTACGAGCAGTACTTC. Its translation: CASSQSSYEQYF.

The rearrangement links TRBV2 to TRBJ1-2; no reliable D call. Trimming cost V 5 bases and J 6 bases, with 13 bases left between them. Germline loops: CDR1 SNHLY, CDR2 FYNNEI. CDR3 size: 13 residues. The CDR3 protein is CASSIGLLDGYTF. The CDR3 DNA is TGTGCCAGCAGTATCGGACTTCTCGATGGCTACACCTTC.

The J gene is TRBJ2-1, the V gene TRBV6-5; D gene uncertain. Germline values: CDR1 MNHEY, CDR2 SVGAGI. The CDR3 consists of 13 residues. V was trimmed by 7 bases and J by 1 base, leaving 8 bases between them. CDR3 nucleotides: TGTGCCAGCAAGTTGACATCCTACAATGAGCAGTTCTTC. It yields the protein CASKLTSYNEQFF.

Written as DNA, the CDR3 is TGTGCCAGCAGTTCTAGGAGGGGATATGCCTATAATTCACCCCTCCACTTT. Translated, it gives CASSSRRGYAYNSPLHF. This chain joins TRBV27 and TRBJ1-6, with D possibly matching TRBD1 (5 bases). Trimming stripped 4 bases from V and 2 bases from J, with 15 bases between. The CDR3 has 17 residues. Germline CDR1 and CDR2: MNHEY and SMNVEV (reference sequence).

This sequence joins TRBV30 and TRBJ1-3, with D unresolved. The germline V gene encodes CDR1 GTSNPN and CDR2 SVGIG (reference sequence). V dropped 4 bases and J dropped 3 bases, with 7 bases sitting between them. The CDR3 covers 12 residues. The CDR3 sequence: CAWKQYGNTIYF. CDR3 sequence (DNA): TGTGCCTGGAAGCAGTATGGAAACACCATATATTTT.

The rearrangement joins TRBV9 to TRBJ2-5, with TRBD2 identical over 11 bases. The CDR3 sequence is 16 residues long. The ends lost 3 bases at V and 5 bases at J; junction bases unmatched: 9. Germline V gene lookup returns CDR1 SGDLS and CDR2 YYNGEE. CDR3 residues: CASSAYSGGAGETQYF. CDR3 DNA sequence: TGTGCCAGCAGCGCCTATAGCGGGGGGGCCGGCGAGACCCAGTACTTC.

The chain joins TRBV25-1 to TRBJ2-7; 9 bases are shared with TRBD1. CDR1 is MGHDK and CDR2 is SYGVNS in the germline V gene. With 4 bases clipped from V and 5 bases from J, the junction kept 9 bases outside the gene matches. The CDR3 contains 15 residues. The CDR3: CASSATGGKRDEQYF. CDR3 DNA: TGTGCCAGCAGTGCCACAGGGGGCAAACGGGACGAGCAGTACTTC.

CDR3 protein: CASRWTADQPQHF. CDR3 nucleotide sequence: TGTGCCAGTAGATGGACGGCTGATCAGCCCCAGCATTTT. This chain links TRBV19 with TRBJ1-5; D is unresolved. Trimming stripped 6 bases from V and 5 bases from J, with 11 bases between. This CDR3 spans 13 amino acids. CDR1 and CDR2 from the germline V gene are LNHDA and SQIVND (reference sequence).

This chain joins TRBV6-1 and TRBJ1-1; no clear D gene. CDR1 MNHNS and CDR2 SASEGT come from the germline V gene. The V end was cut by 2 bases, the J end by 4 bases, with 8 bases between. The CDR3 consists of 13 residues. The chain's CDR3 is CASSERVGTEAFF. The CDR3 DNA follows: TGTGCCAGCAGTGAAAGGGTCGGCACTGAAGCTTTCTTT.

The chain joins TRBV9 to TRBJ1-6; TRBD1 agrees at 8 bases. V was clipped by 2 bases and J by 10 bases; unmatched bases: 5. Germline CDR1 and CDR2: SGDLS and YYNGEE. The CDR3 loop spans 14 amino acids. The CDR3 here is CASSVDRAFSPLHF. The CDR3 nucleotides are TGTGCCAGCAGCGTGGACAGGGCATTCTCACCCCTCCACTTT.

In this sample, this clone turned up a few times. The chain carries TRBV27 and TRBJ2-1, with TRBD2 matching over 15 bases. Germline V gives CDR1 MNHEY, CDR2 SMNVEV (reference sequence). The CDR3 runs to 16 residues. The J segment lost 9 bases and the V segment lost 10 bases, leaving 13 bases of the junction unmatched. The chain's CDR3 is CATTDGRGLAGGEQFF. CDR3 bases: TGTGCCACCACGGACGGTCGGGGACTAGCGGGAGGTGAGCAGTTCTTC.

This rearrangement joins TRBV19 to TRBJ1-4, with 7 bases lining up with TRBD1. Germline CDR1 LNHDA, CDR2 SQIVND (reference sequence). With V trimmed by 4 bases and J by 7 bases, 9 bases remained unmatched. The CDR3 runs 15 residues. Here the CDR3 DNA reads TGTGCCAGTAGTACAGGGGGGAGTCGGGCTGAAAAACTGTTTTTT. This translates into CASSTGGSRAEKLFF.

V is TRBV4-3 and J is TRBJ2-3; no firm D call. Per germline, CDR1 LGHNA and CDR2 YSLEER. Trimming took off 1 base at V and 2 bases at J, with 19 bases between the two ends. This CDR3 is built from 18 residues. The CDR3 spells CASSQAPLPPAHTDTQYF. CDR3 DNA: TGCGCCAGCAGCCAAGCGCCACTTCCCCCCGCACACACAGATACGCAGTATTTT.

In this sample, this clone turned up once. J is TRBJ2-5 and V is TRBV11-2; TRBD2 agrees at 11 bases. Looked up from germline, CDR1 is SGHAT and CDR2 is FQNNGV. V lost 6 bases, J lost 5 bases, and 5 bases stayed unmatched. The CDR3 runs to 14 residues. The CDR3, as DNA: TGTGCCAGCAGTTACTGGACTAGCGGGGAGACCCAGTACTTC. It codes for CASSYWTSGETQYF.

The genes are TRBV11-1 and TRBJ1-1, with a weak D call TRBD1 (5 bases). V lost 5 bases and J lost 1, with 11 bases in between. Germline-derived CDR1 and CDR2 are SGHAT and FQDESV (reference sequence). The CDR3 loop spans 14 amino acids. This CDR3 is CASSRQWQNTEAFF. CDR3 in DNA: TGTGCCAGCAGCCGACAGTGGCAGAACACTGAAGCTTTCTTT.

The table lists this clone with a count of one. This chain connects TRBV7-2 to TRBJ2-7; D gene uncertain. Between the trimmed V and J ends, which lost 5 bases and 3 bases, there was a span of 14 bases. The CDR3 contains 14 residues. The V gene's germline CDR1 is SGHTA and CDR2 FQGNSA. The CDR3 bases are TGTGCCAGCAGCAAAGACTCCCTGAGCTACGAGCAGTACTTC. Protein product: CASSKDSLSYEQYF.

The rearrangement joins TRBV12-3 or TRBV12-4 to TRBJ1-2, with D hard to call. This CDR3 spans 13 amino acids. Deletions cut 6 bases from V and 5 bases from J, with 13 bases between. CDR3 amino acids: CASSVGRLYGYTF. CDR3 nucleotide sequence: TGTGCCAGCAGCGTTGGACGGCTATATGGCTACACCTTC.

This chain connects TRBV19 to TRBJ1-5; no clear D gene. Germline V gene lookup returns CDR1 LNHDA and CDR2 SQIVND (reference sequence). The CDR3 length is 15 residues. The V end lost 2 bases, the J end lost 2 bases, and 10 bases lay between the germline ends. The CDR3 nucleotides are TGTGCCAGTAGTATATCTGGCACGGGCAATCAGCCCCAGCATTTT. This sequence encodes CASSISGTGNQPQHF.

Turning to this clone: Other DNA sequences in the sample encode the same CDR3. V usage is TRBV7-3 and J usage is TRBJ2-3; 11 positions match TRBD2. Germline trimming cut 6 bases from V and 3 bases from J; bases unmatched to any gene: 5. The germline V gene encodes CDR1 SGHTA and CDR2 FQGTGA. The CDR3 spans 15 residues. CDR3 residues: CASSRSGGATDTQYF. The CDR3 nucleotides are TGTGCCAGCAGTCGTAGCGGGGGGGCTACAGATACGCAGTATTTT.

The chain employs TRBV6-1 and TRBJ2-5; possible D gene TRBD1, 5 bases. Trimming left V 2 bases short and J 2 bases short, with 12 bases between. Germline V gene lookup returns CDR1 MNHNS and CDR2 SASEGT. The length of the CDR3 is 15 residues. The CDR3 spells CASSELMGQQETQYF. CDR3 sequence (DNA): TGTGCCAGCAGTGAATTAATGGGGCAACAAGAGACCCAGTACTTC.

This rearrangement joins TRBV4-1 to TRBJ2-2, with TRBD2 identical over 12 bases. The V segment lost 3 bases and the J segment 3 bases; nucleotides outside the gene matches: 2. Per germline, CDR1 MGHRA and CDR2 YSYEKL. CDR3 length: 16 residues. This CDR3 is CASSQLAGGDTGELFF. DNA of the CDR3: TGCGCCAGCAGCCAGCTAGCGGGGGGGGACACCGGGGAGCTGTTTTTT.

The V and J genes are TRBV18 and TRBJ1-3; D not certain. V lost 4 bases, J lost 0 bases, and 13 bases lay in between. Germline values: CDR1 KGHSH, CDR2 LQKENI. The CDR3 runs to 16 residues. DNA of the CDR3: TGTGCCAGCTCACAAAATGACGGATCCTCTGGAAACACCATATATTTT. This encodes CASSQNDGSSGNTIYF.

V usage is TRBV5-1 and J usage is TRBJ2-2; D ambiguous. The CDR3 consists of 14 residues. Germline V gives CDR1 SGHRS, CDR2 YFSETQ. Trimming removed 4 bases at V and 4 bases at J, with 11 bases between. Here the CDR3 reads CASSPSLGTGELFF. The CDR3 coding sequence is TGCGCCAGCAGCCCTTCTTTGGGCACCGGGGAGCTGTTTTTT.

The rearrangement links TRBV5-1 to TRBJ2-1; D gene unclear. The CDR3 runs 16 residues. Germline CDR1 is SGHRS and CDR2 is YFSETQ. V lost 5 bases and J lost 7, with 22 bases in between. The CDR3 DNA is TGCGCCAGCAGAGAGTCTTCGGCGGTCGTAGGGAATGAGCAGTTCTTC. This translates into CASRESSAVVGNEQFF.

The CDR3 spells CAWSVVRGETQYF. The DNA for the CDR3 is TGTGCCTGGAGTGTAGTCAGGGGAGAGACCCAGTACTTC. The chain carries TRBV30 and TRBJ2-5, with D tentatively TRBD1 (6 bases). The germline V and J ends were trimmed by 0 bases and 4 bases, with 9 bases remaining between them. CDR3 length equals 13 residues. Germline V gene sequence: CDR1 GTSNPN, CDR2 SVGIG (reference sequence).